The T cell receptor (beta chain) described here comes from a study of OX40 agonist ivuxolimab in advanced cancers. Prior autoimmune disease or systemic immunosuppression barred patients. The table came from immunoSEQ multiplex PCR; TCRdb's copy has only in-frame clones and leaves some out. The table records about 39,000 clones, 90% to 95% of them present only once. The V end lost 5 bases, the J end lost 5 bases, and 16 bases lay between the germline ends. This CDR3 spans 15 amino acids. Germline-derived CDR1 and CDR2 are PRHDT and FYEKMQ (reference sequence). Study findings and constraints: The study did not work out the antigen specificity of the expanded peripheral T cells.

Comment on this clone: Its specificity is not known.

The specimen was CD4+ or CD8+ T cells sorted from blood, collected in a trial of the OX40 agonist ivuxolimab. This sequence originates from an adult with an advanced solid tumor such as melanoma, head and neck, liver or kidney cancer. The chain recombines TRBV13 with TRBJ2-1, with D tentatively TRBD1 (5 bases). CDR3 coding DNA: TGTGCCAGCAGCCCGAATAGGGGATGGGACAATGAGCAGTTCTTC. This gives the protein CASSPNRGWDNEQFF.